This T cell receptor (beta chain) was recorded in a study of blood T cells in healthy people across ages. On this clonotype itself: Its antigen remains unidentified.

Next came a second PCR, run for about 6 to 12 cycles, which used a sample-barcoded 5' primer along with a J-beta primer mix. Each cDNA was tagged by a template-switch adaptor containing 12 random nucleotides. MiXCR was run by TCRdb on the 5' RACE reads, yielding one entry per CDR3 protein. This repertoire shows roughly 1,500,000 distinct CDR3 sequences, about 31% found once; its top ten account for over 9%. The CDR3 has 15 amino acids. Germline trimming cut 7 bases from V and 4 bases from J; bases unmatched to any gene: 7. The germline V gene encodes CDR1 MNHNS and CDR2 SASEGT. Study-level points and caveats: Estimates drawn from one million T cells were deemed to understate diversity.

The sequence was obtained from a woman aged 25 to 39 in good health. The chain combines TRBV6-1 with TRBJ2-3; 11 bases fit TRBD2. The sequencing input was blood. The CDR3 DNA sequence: TGTGCCAGCACTATAGCGGGAGGGCCCTCAGATACGCAGTATTTT. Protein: CASTIAGGPSDTQYF.